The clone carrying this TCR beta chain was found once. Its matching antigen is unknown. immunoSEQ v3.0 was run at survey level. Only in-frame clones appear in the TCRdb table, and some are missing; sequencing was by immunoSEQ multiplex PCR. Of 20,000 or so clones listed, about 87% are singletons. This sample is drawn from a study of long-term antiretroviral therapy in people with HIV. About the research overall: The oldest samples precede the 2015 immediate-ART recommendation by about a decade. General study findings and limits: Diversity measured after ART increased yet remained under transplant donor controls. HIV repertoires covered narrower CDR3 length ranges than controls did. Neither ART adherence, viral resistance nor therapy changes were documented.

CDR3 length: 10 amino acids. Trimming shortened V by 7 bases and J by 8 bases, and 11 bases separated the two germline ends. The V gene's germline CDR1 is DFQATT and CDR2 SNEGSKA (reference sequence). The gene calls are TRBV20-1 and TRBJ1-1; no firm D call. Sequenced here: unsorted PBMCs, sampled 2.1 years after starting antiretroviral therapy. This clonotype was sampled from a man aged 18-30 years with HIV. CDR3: CSVVEREAFF. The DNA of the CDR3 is TGCAGTGTAGTTGAGAGGGAAGCTTTCTTT.